This T cell receptor (beta chain) came from a study of technical replicates of blood from a handful of donors. CDR1 is SEHNR and CDR2 is FQNEAQ in the germline V gene (reference sequence). V lost 5 bases, J lost 2 bases, and 5 bases stayed unmatched. The CDR3 spans 16 residues. Profiling relied on immunoSEQ multiplex PCR, and the TCRdb table lists in-frame clones only, not all of them. The sample lists 55,000 to 60,000 clones, around 93% occurring once. J is TRBJ2-3 and V is TRBV7-9; 12 positions agree with TRBD2. The TCR originated in a human donor in good health. Some clones in this sample may be carry-over from other donors' samples. Sequencing input: PBMCs. Here the CDR3 DNA reads TGTGCCAGCAGCCCAGGACTAGCGGGGATCACAGATACGCAGTATTTT. Its translation is CASSPGLAGITDTQYF. The variable domain in full, completed from reference TRBV7-9 and TRBJ2-3, reads DTGVSQNPRHKITKRGQNVTFRCDPISEHNRLYWYRQTLGQGPEFLTYFQNEAQLEKSRLLSDRFSAERPKGSFSTLEIQRTEQGDSAMYLCASSPGLAGITDTQYFGPGTRLTVL.